This section outlines one T cell receptor (beta chain) sequence together with its context. Profiled with immunoSEQ multiplex PCR; TCRdb holds only in-frame clones, not every one. The table shows a few hundred thousand clones, with around 91% occurring only once. The study counted Cohort 3 donors as recovered given two negative PCRs, clearance, or symptom resolution. This CDR3 spans 14 amino acids. V lost 1 base and J lost 5, with 11 bases in between. Germline CDR1 reads KGHSH; CDR2 reads LQKENI. This specimen comes from a study of blood T cell repertoires in COVID-19. The chain is built from TRBV18 and TRBJ1-1; D gene ambiguous. The sequenced sample consisted of PBMCs or T cells enriched from blood (not recorded which). The sequence came from a woman under 30 who had recovered from COVID-19. The CDR3 nucleotides read TGTGCCAGCTCACCACGAGAGGGATGGACTGAAGCTTTCTTT. This codes for CASSPREGWTEAFF.